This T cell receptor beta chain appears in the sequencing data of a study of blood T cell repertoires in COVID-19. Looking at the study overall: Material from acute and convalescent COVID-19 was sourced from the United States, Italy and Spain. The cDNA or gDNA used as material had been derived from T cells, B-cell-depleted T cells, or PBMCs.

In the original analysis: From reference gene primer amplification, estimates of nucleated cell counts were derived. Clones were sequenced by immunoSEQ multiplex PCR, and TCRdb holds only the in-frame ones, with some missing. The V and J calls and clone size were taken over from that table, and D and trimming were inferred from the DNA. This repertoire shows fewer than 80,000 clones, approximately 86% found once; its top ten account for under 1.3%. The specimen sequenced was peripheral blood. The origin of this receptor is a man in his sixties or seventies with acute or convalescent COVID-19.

The CDR3 here is CATSELPGFPPNTGELFF. The DNA for the CDR3 is TGTGCCACCAGTGAGTTACCGGGATTCCCCCCGAACACCGGGGAGCTGTTTTTT. The chain employs TRBV24-1 and TRBJ2-2; a weak D match, TRBD2 (5 bases). Per germline, CDR1 KGHDR and CDR2 SFDVKD. The V end was cut by 4 bases, the J end by 0 bases, with 17 bases between. The CDR3 is 18 residues long.